What follows describes a single T cell receptor (beta chain). No antigen is known for it. From germline, CDR1 is SGHAT and CDR2 FQNNGV. This CDR3 is built from 15 residues. These data originate in a study of T cell clusters in autoimmune cytopenias. TRB amplification used 250 ng of peripheral blood genomic DNA. Multiplex touch-down PCR amplified TRB using TRB-A and TRB-B pools in one tube. TCRdb re-called the multiplex PCR reads; one entry per CDR3 protein, DNA not given. This specimen shows approximately 15,000 distinct CDR3 sequences; the ten leading clones hold roughly 3.5%. Regarding the study as a whole: No cluster-lack signature appeared between secondary cytopenia and chronic lymphocytic leukemia patients, apparently due to lymphoma masking.

Another study also made use of these data, one on T cell repertoires in aging, cancer and after chemotherapy. That report adds: Loss of evenness, beyond lost richness, contributed to age-related TCR diversity decline in cancer patients.

The receptor comes from a human donor in good health. Material for sequencing was peripheral blood. This chain joins TRBV11-2 and TRBJ1-3; TCRdb indicates TRBD1, and absent DNA this call remains unverified. The CDR3 loop is CASSLDRGRGNTIYF.